These T cell receptor beta chains were read from a single sample in a study of cytomegalovirus exposure and HLA in healthy donors. Produced via immunoSEQ multiplex PCR; TCRdb's table is partial and in-frame only. This sample yields about 90,000 clones, of which less than 75% are seen a single time; 5.5% belongs to the top ten. Input material: PBMCs. The receptor source for this set is a woman younger than 45 in good health and CMV-seropositive. Both conserved end residues are part of each CDR3. D genes are given only for firm matches. Size values are once, few and many counts, or a class for expanded clones, and some rows have none.

clone_size: .; j_call: TRBJ1-6; v_call: TRBV7-9; d_call: .; cdr3_length: 15; cdr3_nt: TGTGCCAGCAGCTTAGGGGGACTGATTAATTCACCCCTCCACTTT; cdr3_aa: CASSLGGLINSPLHF
clone_size: few; j_call: TRBJ2-6; v_call: TRBV4-3; d_call: TRBD1; cdr3_length: 18; cdr3_nt: TGCGCCAGCAGCCAAGCCGGGACAGGAGAGTCTGGGGCCAACGTCCTGACTTTC; cdr3_aa: CASSQAGTGESGANVLTF
clone_size: once; j_call: TRBJ2-3; v_call: TRBV6-1; d_call: .; cdr3_length: 15; cdr3_nt: TGTGCCAGCACCTTTCAAACAGGGAGCACAGATACGCAGTATTTT; cdr3_aa: CASTFQTGSTDTQYF
clone_size: .; j_call: TRBJ2-1; v_call: TRBV5-1; d_call: .; cdr3_length: 14; cdr3_nt: TGCGCCAGCAGCTTCCGGGGGGCAGACAATGAGCAGTTCTTC; cdr3_aa: CASSFRGADNEQFF
clone_size: .; j_call: TRBJ2-7; v_call: TRBV7-2; d_call: .; cdr3_length: 14; cdr3_nt: TGTGCCAGCAGCTTAGGCAGGGGTACCTACGAGCAGTACTTC; cdr3_aa: CASSLGRGTYEQYF
clone_size: .; j_call: TRBJ2-7; v_call: TRBV10-2; d_call: TRBD1; cdr3_length: 18; cdr3_nt: TGCGCCAGCAGTTCGGGGGACAGGGACTTGGTTTGGTCCTACGAGCAGTACTTC; cdr3_aa: CASSSGDRDLVWSYEQYF
clone_size: few; j_call: TRBJ1-6; v_call: TRBV6-5; d_call: .; cdr3_length: 15; cdr3_nt: TGTGCCAGCAGTTACGAGGGACAATTAAGATCACCCCTCCACTTT; cdr3_aa: CASSYEGQLRSPLHF
clone_size: .; j_call: TRBJ1-2; v_call: TRBV4-3; d_call: .; cdr3_length: 15; cdr3_nt: TGCGCCAGCAGCCAAGATTTACAGGGCGCCTATGGCTACACCTTC; cdr3_aa: CASSQDLQGAYGYTF
clone_size: .; j_call: TRBJ2-2; v_call: TRBV13; d_call: TRBD1; cdr3_length: 17; cdr3_nt: TGTGCCAGCAGAACCCCGGGACAGGGTTTGGTCACCGGGGAGCTGTTTTTT; cdr3_aa: CASRTPGQGLVTGELFF
clone_size: few; j_call: TRBJ2-7; v_call: TRBV5-5; d_call: TRBD1; cdr3_length: 14; cdr3_nt: TGTGCCAGCAGCTTGGGGCAGGGGGATCGCGAGCAGTACTTC; cdr3_aa: CASSLGQGDREQYF
clone_size: .; j_call: TRBJ2-3; v_call: TRBV9; d_call: .; cdr3_length: 15; cdr3_nt: TGTGCCAGCAGCACGCAGGGATACAGCACAGATACGCAGTATTTT; cdr3_aa: CASSTQGYSTDTQYF
clone_size: .; j_call: TRBJ1-1; v_call: TRBV2; d_call: TRBD1; cdr3_length: 15; cdr3_nt: TGTGCCAGCAGTGGAACAAGGACAGGAAACACTGAAGCTTTCTTT; cdr3_aa: CASSGTRTGNTEAFF
clone_size: .; j_call: TRBJ1-5; v_call: TRBV7-9; d_call: .; cdr3_length: 12; cdr3_nt: TGTTCCAGCAGTAACAGGAATCAGCCCCAGCATTTT; cdr3_aa: CSSSNRNQPQHF
clone_size: .; j_call: TRBJ2-5; v_call: TRBV11-2; d_call: TRBD2; cdr3_length: 15; cdr3_nt: TGTGCCAGCAGCTTCGGTAGCGGGGGGGAAGAGACCCAGTACTTC; cdr3_aa: CASSFGSGGEETQYF
clone_size: .; j_call: TRBJ2-1; v_call: TRBV5-1; d_call: TRBD1; cdr3_length: 13; cdr3_nt: TGCGCCAGCAGCTTGCAGGGGGCTGAAGAGCAGTTCTTC; cdr3_aa: CASSLQGAEEQFF
clone_size: .; j_call: TRBJ1-2; v_call: TRBV6-5; d_call: TRBD1; cdr3_length: 15; cdr3_nt: TGTGCCAGCAGATGGGGACAGGGGGAGATTAATGGCTACACCTTC; cdr3_aa: CASRWGQGEINGYTF
clone_size: .; j_call: TRBJ2-7; v_call: TRBV4-1; d_call: TRBD1; cdr3_length: 15; cdr3_nt: TGCGCCAGCAGCCAACCGGGACAGGGGGTCTACGAGCAGTACTTC; cdr3_aa: CASSQPGQGVYEQYF
clone_size: once; j_call: TRBJ2-5; v_call: TRBV27; d_call: TRBD2; cdr3_length: 15; cdr3_nt: TGTGCCAGCAACCTTGGACTAGCGGGGGGGGGCAAGATGCACTTC; cdr3_aa: CASNLGLAGGGKMHF
clone_size: .; j_call: TRBJ1-2; v_call: TRBV19; d_call: .; cdr3_length: 14; cdr3_nt: TGTGCCAGCATTCCCGGGACTCTTGCCTATGGCTACACCTTC; cdr3_aa: CASIPGTLAYGYTF
clone_size: .; j_call: TRBJ1-2; v_call: TRBV5-4; d_call: .; cdr3_length: 15; cdr3_nt: TGTGCCAGCAGCTTAAGAAACAGGGTTTTCTATGGCTACACCTTC; cdr3_aa: CASSLRNRVFYGYTF
clone_size: .; j_call: TRBJ2-3; v_call: TRBV2; d_call: TRBD1; cdr3_length: 16; cdr3_nt: TGTGCCAGCAGTGATCCGGGACAGGGGGCGACAGATACGCAGTATTTT; cdr3_aa: CASSDPGQGATDTQYF
clone_size: .; j_call: TRBJ1-1; v_call: TRBV19; d_call: TRBD1; cdr3_length: 15; cdr3_nt: TGTGCCAGTAGTATAGACTGGACAGGGGGCTTTGAAGCTTTCTTT; cdr3_aa: CASSIDWTGGFEAFF
clone_size: few; j_call: TRBJ1-6; v_call: TRBV19; d_call: .; cdr3_length: 14; cdr3_nt: TGTGCCAGTAGTCGGCAGGGAAACAATTCACCCCTCCACTTT; cdr3_aa: CASSRQGNNSPLHF
clone_size: few; j_call: TRBJ1-2; v_call: TRBV7-9; d_call: TRBD1; cdr3_length: 13; cdr3_nt: TGTGCCAGCAGCCCCCGGACAGGGAATGGCTACACCTTC; cdr3_aa: CASSPRTGNGYTF
clone_size: few; j_call: TRBJ2-1; v_call: TRBV27; d_call: TRBD1; cdr3_length: 15; cdr3_nt: TGTGCCAGCAGTTACAGGGGACCCTCCTACAATGAGCAGTTCTTC; cdr3_aa: CASSYRGPSYNEQFF
clone_size: .; j_call: TRBJ2-5; v_call: TRBV9; d_call: .; cdr3_length: 16; cdr3_nt: TGTGCCAGCAGCGTAGGCCAGGGGTCGGATCAGAGGACCCAGTACTTC; cdr3_aa: CASSVGQGSDQRTQYF
clone_size: .; j_call: TRBJ2-2; v_call: TRBV4-3; d_call: .; cdr3_length: 17; cdr3_nt: TGCGCCAGCAGCCAAGAAGGCCAGCTAGCCGACACCGGGGAGCTGTTTTTT; cdr3_aa: CASSQEGQLADTGELFF
clone_size: .; j_call: TRBJ1-2; v_call: TRBV6-6; d_call: TRBD1; cdr3_length: 15; cdr3_nt: TGTGCCAGCAGTTACCCACAGGGGGCTTCCTATGGCTACCCCTTC; cdr3_aa: CASSYPQGASYGYPF
clone_size: once; j_call: TRBJ2-1; v_call: TRBV13; d_call: .; cdr3_length: 15; cdr3_nt: TGTGCCAGCAGCCCACCCAGCGGGCCGTACAATGAGCAGTTCTTC; cdr3_aa: CASSPPSGPYNEQFF
clone_size: .; j_call: TRBJ1-1; v_call: TRBV19; d_call: TRBD1; cdr3_length: 14; cdr3_nt: TGTGCCAGTAGGCTGGACAGGAGGAACACTGAAGCTTTCTTT; cdr3_aa: CASRLDRRNTEAFF
clone_size: .; j_call: TRBJ2-5; v_call: TRBV7-2; d_call: TRBD1; cdr3_length: 15; cdr3_nt: TGTGCCAGCTCCAGTACGAGGGGGCCAGCGGAGACCCAGTACTTC; cdr3_aa: CASSSTRGPAETQYF
clone_size: few; j_call: TRBJ2-3; v_call: TRBV10-2; d_call: .; cdr3_length: 12; cdr3_nt: TGCGCCACCGGAGGGGTGGTAGATACGCAGTATTTT; cdr3_aa: CATGGVVDTQYF
clone_size: few; j_call: TRBJ1-2; v_call: TRBV29-1; d_call: .; cdr3_length: 12; cdr3_nt: TGCAGCGCTGTACATGTTGGCTATGGCTACACCTTC; cdr3_aa: CSAVHVGYGYTF
clone_size: few; j_call: TRBJ2-3; v_call: TRBV15; d_call: .; cdr3_length: 13; cdr3_nt: TGTGCCACCAGCAGCACAGGGTGGGATACGCAGTATTTT; cdr3_aa: CATSSTGWDTQYF
clone_size: few; j_call: TRBJ1-5; v_call: TRBV14; d_call: .; cdr3_length: 12; cdr3_nt: TGTGCCAGCAGCCAAACAGGGAGTACCCAGCATTTT; cdr3_aa: CASSQTGSTQHF
clone_size: .; j_call: TRBJ1-1; v_call: TRBV6-1; d_call: .; cdr3_length: 13; cdr3_nt: TGTGCCAGCAGTGGACAGTTTAACACTGAAGCTTTCTTT; cdr3_aa: CASSGQFNTEAFF
clone_size: .; j_call: TRBJ1-4; v_call: TRBV5-1; d_call: .; cdr3_length: 15; cdr3_nt: TGCGCCAGCAGCTTGTTCAGGGGCGATAATGAAAAACTGTTTTTT; cdr3_aa: CASSLFRGDNEKLFF
clone_size: .; j_call: TRBJ2-4; v_call: TRBV5-1; d_call: .; cdr3_length: 15; cdr3_nt: TGCGCCAGCAGCTTGGAGGGGTTCGGCAAAAACATTCAGTACTTC; cdr3_aa: CASSLEGFGKNIQYF